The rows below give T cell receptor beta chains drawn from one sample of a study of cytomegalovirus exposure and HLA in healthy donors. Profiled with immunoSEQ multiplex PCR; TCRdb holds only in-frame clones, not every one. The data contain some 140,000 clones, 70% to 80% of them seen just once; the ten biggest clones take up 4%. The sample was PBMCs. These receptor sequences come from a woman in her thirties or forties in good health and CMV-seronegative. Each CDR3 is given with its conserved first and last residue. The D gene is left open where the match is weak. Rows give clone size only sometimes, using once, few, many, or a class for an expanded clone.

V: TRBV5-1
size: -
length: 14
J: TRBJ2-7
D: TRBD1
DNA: TGCGCCAGCAGCCCAGGACAGGGGGGGGGAGAGCAGTACTTC
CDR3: CASSPGQGGGEQYF

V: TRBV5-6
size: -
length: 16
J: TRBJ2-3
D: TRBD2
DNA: TGTGCCAGCAGCTTGGCCGCGGGGGGCCCCACAGATACGCAGTATTTT
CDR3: CASSLAAGGPTDTQYF

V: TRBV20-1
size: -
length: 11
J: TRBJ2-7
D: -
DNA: TGCAGTGCTGGGAGTTGGGACGAGCAGTACTTC
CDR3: CSAGSWDEQYF

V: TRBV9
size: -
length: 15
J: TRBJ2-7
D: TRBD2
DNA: TGTGCCAGCAGCGCCCACAGCGGGAGGGACTACGAGCAGTACTTC
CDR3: CASSAHSGRDYEQYF

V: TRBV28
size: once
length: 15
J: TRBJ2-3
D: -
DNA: TGTGCCAGCAGTTTTGCGGGCCAAAAGACAGATACGCAGTATTTT
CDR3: CASSFAGQKTDTQYF

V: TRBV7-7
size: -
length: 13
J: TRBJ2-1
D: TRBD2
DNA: TGTGCTAGCAGCTTAATACTAGCGGGGGAGCAGTTCTTC
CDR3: CASSLILAGEQFF

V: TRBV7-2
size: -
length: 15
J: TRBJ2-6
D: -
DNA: TGTGCCAGCAGCTCGCCAGGGGCCGGGGCCAACGTCCTGACTTTC
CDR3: CASSSPGAGANVLTF

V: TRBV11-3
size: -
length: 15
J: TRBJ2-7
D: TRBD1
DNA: TGTGCCAGCAGCTTAGTTCGGACAGGCCCCTACGAGCAGTACTTC
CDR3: CASSLVRTGPYEQYF

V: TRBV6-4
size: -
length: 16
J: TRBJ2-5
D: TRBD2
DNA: TGTGCCAGCAGAGGATCCCCGACTAGCGGCCAAGAGACCCAGTACTTC
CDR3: CASRGSPTSGQETQYF

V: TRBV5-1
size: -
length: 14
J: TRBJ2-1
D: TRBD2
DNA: TGCGCCAGCGGACTAGCGGGGGGTGGTAATGAGCAGTTCTTC
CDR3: CASGLAGGGNEQFF

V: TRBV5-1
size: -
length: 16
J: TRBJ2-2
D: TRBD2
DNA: TGCGCCAGCAGCTTGCGTCCTAGCGGGACCACCGGGGAGCTGTTTTTT
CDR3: CASSLRPSGTTGELFF

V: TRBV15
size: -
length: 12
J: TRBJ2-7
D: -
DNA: TGTGCCACCAGCAGAGACGGGGTCCAGCAGTACTTC
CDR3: CATSRDGVQQYF

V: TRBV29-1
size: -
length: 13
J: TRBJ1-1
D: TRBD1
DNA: TGCAGCGGTATCAGGGGGATGAGTACTGAAGCTTTCTTT
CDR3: CSGIRGMSTEAFF

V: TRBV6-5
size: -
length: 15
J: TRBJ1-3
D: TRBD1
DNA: TGTGCCAGCAGTAGGAGGGGGACAGGAGGAAACACCATATATTTT
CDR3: CASSRRGTGGNTIYF

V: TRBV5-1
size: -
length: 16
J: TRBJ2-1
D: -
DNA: TGCGCCAGCAGCTTGGCCGCCGCCAGCTCCTACAATGAGCAGTTCTTC
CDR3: CASSLAAASSYNEQFF

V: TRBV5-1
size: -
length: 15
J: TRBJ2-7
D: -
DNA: TGCGCCAGCAGCTTCTCAGGGGCAAGCGCCTACGAGCAGTACTTC
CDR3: CASSFSGASAYEQYF

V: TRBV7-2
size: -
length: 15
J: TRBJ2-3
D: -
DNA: TGTGCCAGCAGCTTAGCGGGATCGACAGTAGATACGCAGTATTTT
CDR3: CASSLAGSTVDTQYF

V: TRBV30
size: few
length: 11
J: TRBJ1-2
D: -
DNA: TGTGCCTGGAGACAGGATCATGGCTACACCTTC
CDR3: CAWRQDHGYTF

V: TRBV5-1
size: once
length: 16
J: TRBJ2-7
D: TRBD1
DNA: TGCGCCAGCAGCCCCACTCCGACAGGGACAGATTACGAGCAGTACTTC
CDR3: CASSPTPTGTDYEQYF

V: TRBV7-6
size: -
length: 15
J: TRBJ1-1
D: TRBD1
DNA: TGTGCCAGCAGCCGTTCACAGGGGGCCAACACTGAAGCTTTCTTT
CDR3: CASSRSQGANTEAFF

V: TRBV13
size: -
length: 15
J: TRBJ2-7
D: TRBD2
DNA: TGTGCCAGCAGCCGAAGGCGGGGGGGTTCCTACGAGCAGTACTTC
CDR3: CASSRRRGGSYEQYF

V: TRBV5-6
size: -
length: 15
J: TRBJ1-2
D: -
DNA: TGTGCCAGCAGCTCCCGAGGGGGATTTGACTATGGCTACACCTTC
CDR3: CASSSRGGFDYGYTF

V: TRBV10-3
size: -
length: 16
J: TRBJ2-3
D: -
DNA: TGTGCCACCGGAGGGGATGGTAGGCGGGGCACAGATACGCAGTATTTT
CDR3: CATGGDGRRGTDTQYF

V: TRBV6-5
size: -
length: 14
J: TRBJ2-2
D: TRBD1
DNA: TGTGCCAGCAGGGACAGGGCCCGCACCGGGGAGCTGTTTTTT
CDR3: CASRDRARTGELFF

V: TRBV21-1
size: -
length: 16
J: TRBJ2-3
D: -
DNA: TGTGCCAGCAGCAAAGAAAACAGGACAAGCACAGATACGCAGTATTTT
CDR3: CASSKENRTSTDTQYF

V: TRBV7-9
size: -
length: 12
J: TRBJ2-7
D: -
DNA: TGTGCCAGCAGCTCCCAGGGCTACGAGCAGTACTTC
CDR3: CASSSQGYEQYF